Listed here is a single T cell receptor (beta chain). This sample was taken from a study of blood T cell repertoires in COVID-19. TCRdb's table, derived via immunoSEQ multiplex PCR, lists solely in-frame clones and lacks some. The table lists 220,000 or so clones, more than 65% of them singletons, with roughly 2.4% in the top ten. CDR1 SGHNT and CDR2 YYREEE come from the germline V gene (reference sequence). The CDR3 length is 13 residues. The V and J ends lost 2 bases and 8 bases, in that order; junction bases with no gene match: 6. This clonotype was obtained from a woman in her sixties with acute or convalescent COVID-19. This chain connects TRBV5-4 to TRBJ1-1, with TRBD1 matching 7 bases. Sequenced: peripheral blood. CDR3 bases: TGTGCCAGCAGCTTCCCCGGGACAGTAGAAGCTTTCTTT. It codes for CASSFPGTVEAFF. The full variable domain, with the rest looked up from reference TRBV5-4 and TRBJ1-1, is ETGVTQSPTHLIKTRGQQVTLRCSSQSGHNTVSWYQQALGQGPQFIFQYYREEENGRGNFPPRFSGLQFPNYSSELNVNALELDDSALYLCASSFPGTVEAFFGQGTRLTVV.